The 6 T cell receptor beta chains reported below all come from one sample, sequenced in a study of blood T cells in healthy people across ages. A J-beta primer mix and a sample-barcoded 5' primer were used in a second PCR of about 7 to 12 cycles. TCRdb reprocessed the 5' RACE reads via MiXCR and lists one record per CDR3 protein. The sample holds roughly 800,000 distinct CDR3 sequences, approximately 55% seen once. The sequencing sample was made of blood. The receptor source for this set is an older man in good health.

The chain joins TRBV2 to TRBJ1-4, with 9 bases that match TRBD1. Germline trimming cut 6 bases from V and 3 bases from J; bases unmatched to any gene: 11. Germline V gene data show CDR1 as SNHLY and CDR2 as FYNNEI. The CDR3 runs 17 residues. The CDR3 coding sequence is TGTGCCAGCAGCCTTGGACAGGGGAAAAGACCTAATGAAAAACTGTTTTTT. Residues: CASSLGQGKRPNEKLFF.

This rearrangement joins TRBV29-1 to TRBJ2-1; TRBD2 matches 9 bases. Germline V gives CDR1 SQVTM, CDR2 ANQGSEA. Trimming at V came to 0 bases and at J to 4 bases, leaving 4 bases not matched to a gene. CDR3 size: 15 residues. CDR3 DNA: TGCAGCGTTGAAGATTCTAGCGGGGTATACAATGAGCAGTTCTTC. This codes for CSVEDSSGVYNEQFF.

The chain recombines TRBV6-5 with TRBJ2-7; D unresolved. CDR3 length: 14 amino acids. With 5 bases removed from V and 4 bases from J, the gap between germline ends came to 15 bases. The germline CDR1 and CDR2 sequences are MNHEY and SVGAGI. The CDR3 protein is CASSLAPRFYEQYF. CDR3 DNA: TGTGCCAGCAGTCTCGCCCCACGATTTTACGAGCAGTACTTC.

This chain links TRBV7-9 with TRBJ2-1; D call uncertain. The CDR3 spans 14 residues. V was shortened by 5 bases and J by 5 bases, with 13 bases between the two germline ends. Germline V gene data show CDR1 as SEHNR and CDR2 as FQNEAQ (reference sequence). In DNA, the CDR3 is TGTGCCAGCAGCGTTTCCTACTCGAACAATGAGCAGTTCTTC. This gives the protein CASSVSYSNNEQFF.

The V call is TRBV6-5, the J call TRBJ2-4; D tentatively fits TRBD1 or TRBD2 (6 bases each). The ends were cut back, 4 bases at V and 3 bases at J, with 13 bases in the middle. CDR3 length: 15 residues. From germline, CDR1 is MNHEY and CDR2 SVGAGI. The CDR3 DNA sequence: TGTGCCAGCAGTTCGGGGGCCAGTCTCAAAAACATTCAGTACTTC. It translates to CASSSGASLKNIQYF.

This chain uses TRBV28 with TRBJ2-5; possible D gene TRBD1, 5 bases. In germline, CDR1 is MDHEN, CDR2 SYDVKM. The ends were cut back, 4 bases at V and 4 bases at J, with 16 bases in the middle. The CDR3 is made up of 15 amino acids. CDR3 sequence reads: CASSSYTGHGETQYF. In DNA form, the CDR3 reads TGTGCCAGCAGTTCATACACCGGACACGGAGAGACCCAGTACTTC.